Below, one T cell receptor (beta chain) is given with its context. The record originates from a study of T cell responses to AZD1222 COVID-19 vaccine. Measured with immunoSEQ multiplex PCR; TCRdb has only the in-frame clones, and not every one. The sample contains some 200,000 clones, approximately 90% of which appear only once. Trimming shortened V by 0 bases and J by 4 bases, and 9 bases separated the two germline ends. The CDR3 is 14 amino acids. Germline V lookup: CDR1 LGHNA, CDR2 YNFKEQ. V and J are TRBV4-2 and TRBJ1-1; D remains ambiguous. This TCR derives from an adult who received the AZD1222 COVID-19 vaccine. The sequencing used peripheral blood, collected 28 days after the second AZD1222 dose. The CDR3: CASSQDWVITEAFF. The CDR3 bases are TGTGCCAGCAGCCAAGATTGGGTGATCACTGAAGCTTTCTTT.